Each of the 20 T cell receptor beta chains below was sequenced from the same sample in a study of T cells in Graves' hyperthyroidism and ophthalmopathy. TCR beta CDR3 sequences were amplified from RNA transcripts. The TCR CDR3 was amplified in a first-round RT-PCR using the HTBI primer set. TCRdb independently ran MiXCR on the multiplex PCR reads; one entry per CDR3 protein. The data contain approximately 610,000 distinct CDR3 sequences, roughly 14% of them singletons. Sequenced sample: blood. The receptors derive from a woman aged 35 to 49 with Graves' ophthalmopathy.

This clonotype has only a few counts. V is TRBV18 and J is TRBJ2-7, with 10 bases lining up with TRBD1. After removal of 6 bases from V and 5 bases from J, the junction contained 7 bases not matched to a gene. The germline V gene has CDR1 KGHSH and CDR2 LQKENI. The CDR3 is 14 residues long. The CDR3 DNA follows: TGTGCCAGCTCCGCCGACAGGGGGCGACACGAGCAGTACTTC. It is translated as CASSADRGRHEQYF.

In this sample, this clonotype turned up once. This chain joins TRBV12-3 or TRBV12-4 and TRBJ1-5; D not resolved. V was pared by 3 bases and J by 0 bases, with 9 bases between. The CDR3 runs to 15 residues. The CDR3: CASSFSGSSNQPQHF. CDR3 in DNA: TGTGCCAGCAGTTTCAGCGGATCTAGCAATCAGCCCCAGCATTTT.

In the case of this clonotype: The germline gene is not matched at one end of the junction; a read error may be the cause. The genes are TRBV7-9 and TRBJ2-7, with a tentative D call TRBD1 (6 bases). The germline V gene encodes CDR1 SEHNR and CDR2 FQNEAQ (reference sequence). The CDR3 runs to 11 residues. The chain's CDR3 is CASSPSGELYF. CDR3 nucleotides: TGTGCCAGCAGCCCCTCAGGGGAGCTGTACTTC.

This clonotype was observed at least ten times. V gene TRBV5-1 combines with J gene TRBJ2-7; D tentatively fits TRBD1 or TRBD2 (5 bases each). Germline lookup yields CDR1 SGHRS and CDR2 YFSETQ. The CDR3 covers 21 residues. Between the trimmed V and J ends, which lost 4 bases and 2 bases, there was a span of 34 bases. The CDR3 loop reads CASSLNSAPGRKRGYAYEQYF. Here the CDR3 DNA reads TGCGCCAGCAGCCTGAACTCTGCCCCGGGACGCAAACGAGGGTATGCCTACGAGCAGTACTTC.

This clonotype has only a few counts. The V and J genes are TRBV2 and TRBJ1-6; TRBD1 matches at 7 bases. Per germline, CDR1 SNHLY and CDR2 FYNNEI. J lost 0 bases, V lost 11 bases, and 13 bases had no gene match. CDR3 size: 17 residues. The CDR3 region is CAATGSLLSSYNSPLHF. As DNA, the CDR3 is TGTGCCGCGACAGGGTCCCTCTTGAGCTCCTATAATTCACCCCTCCACTTT.

The chain links TRBV7-3 to TRBJ2-7; 9 bases align to TRBD2. Looked up from germline, CDR1 is SGHTA and CDR2 is FQGTGA. Trimming cost V 10 bases and J 0 bases; bases outside gene matches: 10. The CDR3 contains 15 residues. The CDR3 DNA reads TGTGCCACCTTTTTCGGACTAGCGATCTCCTACGAGCAGTACTTC. It translates to CATFFGLAISYEQYF.

The CDR3 loop is CASCVGDTDSYNEQFF. The CDR3 DNA follows: TGCGCCAGCTGCGTCGGGGACACCGACTCCTACAATGAGCAGTTCTTC. This chain uses TRBV5-1 with TRBJ2-1, with D maybe TRBD1 (6 bases). Germline lookup yields CDR1 SGHRS and CDR2 YFSETQ. The germline V and J ends were trimmed by 7 bases and 0 bases, with 17 bases remaining between them. The CDR3 is 16 amino acids.

This clonotype has at least ten counts. The chain links TRBV30 to TRBJ1-1; the D gene is possibly TRBD1 (5 bases). V gave up 1 base and J gave up 1 base, with 7 bases separating them. Per germline, CDR1 GTSNPN and CDR2 SVGIG (reference sequence). The CDR3 has 13 residues. This chain's CDR3 is CAWSGRENTEAFF. The DNA of the CDR3 is TGTGCCTGGAGTGGCAGGGAGAACACTGAAGCTTTCTTT. Variable domain in full (rest from reference TRBV30 and TRBJ1-1): SQTIHQWPATLVQPVGSPLSLECTVEGTSNPNLYWYRQAAGRGLQLLFYSVGIGQISSEVPQNLSASRPQDRQFILSSKKLLLSDSGFYLCAWSGRENTEAFFGQGTRLTVV.

This sequence joins TRBV30 and TRBJ2-5; possible D gene TRBD2, 5 bases. V shed 8 bases and J shed 5 bases, with 12 bases lying between them. The CDR3 has 11 amino acids. Germline CDR1 reads GTSNPN; CDR2 reads SVGIG (reference sequence). The CDR3 loop reads CAARGTETQYF. The CDR3 nucleotides are TGTGCCGCCCGGGGAACGGAGACCCAGTACTTC.

This clonotype occurred many times. This rearrangement joins TRBV12-3 or TRBV12-4 to TRBJ1-2, with D maybe TRBD1 (6 bases). CDR3 length equals 14 residues. Trimming took off 7 bases at V and 5 bases at J, with 17 bases between the two ends. For the CDR3, the DNA is TGTGCCAGCACCCTTCGCAGGGGTGGATATGGCTACACCTTC. It codes for CASTLRRGGYGYTF.

This clonotype was seen more than once but under ten times. The chain employs TRBV7-2 and TRBJ2-5, with D unclear. The germline CDR1 and CDR2 sequences are SGHTA and FQGNSA. This CDR3 has 14 residues. Trimming took 5 bases from V and 3 from J, leaving 13 bases between them. CDR3 loop: CASSPSRLEETQYF. The CDR3 DNA is TGTGCCAGCAGCCCCTCAAGGCTAGAAGAGACCCAGTACTTC.

This clonotype was recorded at least ten times. The chain uses TRBV12-3 or TRBV12-4 and TRBJ2-7, with 10 nucleotides matching TRBD2. Germline trimming cut 5 bases from V and 1 base from J; bases unmatched to any gene: 5. This CDR3 has 15 residues. For the CDR3, the DNA is TGTGCCAGCAGTAATCTAGCGGGAGAGTCCTACGAGCAGTACTTC. It translates to CASSNLAGESYEQYF.

Ten or more counts support this clonotype. The CDR3 reads CASSFVGTTYEQYF. In DNA, the CDR3 is TGTGCCAGCAGTTTTGTGGGAACCACCTACGAGCAGTACTTC. The chain is built from TRBV12-3 or TRBV12-4 and TRBJ2-7, with D unclear. This CDR3 is built from 14 residues. Trimming took off 3 bases at V and 2 bases at J, with 11 bases between the two ends.

This clonotype occurred many times. This chain connects TRBV13 to TRBJ2-2; no definite D call. The germline V gene has CDR1 PRHDT and CDR2 FYEKMQ (reference sequence). The V end was cut by 6 bases, the J end by 4 bases, with 6 bases between. The CDR3 loop spans 12 amino acids. The CDR3 DNA reads TGTGCCAGCAGGGAAGGCACCGGGGAGCTGTTTTTT. It encodes CASREGTGELFF. Using reference TRBV13 and TRBJ2-2 for the parts outside the CDR3, the full variable domain is AAGVIQSPRHLIKEKRETATLKCYPIPRHDTVYWYQQGPGQDPQFLISFYEKMQSDKGSIPDRFSAQQFSDYHSELNMSSLELGDSALYFCASREGTGELFFGEGSRLTVL.

This chain uses TRBV10-3 with TRBJ2-7; perhaps TRBD1 as D (5 bases). Per germline, CDR1 ENHRY and CDR2 SYGVKD. The CDR3 spans 15 residues. The V end lost 4 bases, the J end lost 0 bases, and 13 bases lay between the germline ends. CDR3 nucleotide sequence: TGTGCCATCAGTGGCTCGACAGAGAGCTCCTACGAGCAGTACTTC. This codes for CAISGSTESSYEQYF.

This clonotype was counted ten times or more. Its ends do not fully match the called genes, so a read error is possible. This sequence joins TRBV27 and TRBJ1-2; 8 bases map to TRBD1. The CDR3 is 15 residues long. The germline CDR1 and CDR2 sequences are MNHEY and SMNVEV (reference sequence). The CDR3 loop reads CASSPSRTGLFKPLF. The CDR3 bases are TGTGCCAGCAGTCCAAGCCGGACAGGGCTTTTTAAGCCCCTCTTC.

A remark on this clonotype: The final CDR3 position lacks the conserved phenylalanine or tryptophan, pointing to a likely read error. V is TRBV12-3 or TRBV12-4 and J is TRBJ1-2; D not resolved. The CDR3 totals 15 residues. The V and J ends lost 4 bases and 6 bases respectively, with 18 bases between them. CDR3 coding DNA: TGTGCCAGCAGTTACTCGTTAGAGATCCTCGATGGCTACACCTCC. It translates to CASSYSLEILDGYTS.

This clonotype was detected many times. This chain links TRBV7-2 with TRBJ2-7; D not certain. Germline CDR1 is SGHTA and CDR2 is FQGNSA. With 1 base removed from V and 2 bases from J, the gap between germline ends came to 6 bases. This CDR3 comprises 13 residues. The CDR3 coding sequence is TGTGCCAGCAGCTTAGAGATGACCTACGAGCAGTACTTC. It translates to CASSLEMTYEQYF.

In this sample, this clonotype turned up many times. This chain uses TRBV6-2 or TRBV6-3 with TRBJ2-7; 11 bases map to TRBD2. V was pared by 2 bases and J by 1 base, with 13 bases of the junction left unmatched. This CDR3 contains 19 residues. The germline gives CDR1 MNHEY, CDR2 SVGEGT. CDR3 amino acids: CASSYENSGRAGRSYEQYF. The CDR3 DNA sequence: TGTGCCAGCAGTTACGAAAATAGCGGGAGGGCTGGCAGGTCCTACGAGCAGTACTTC.

This clonotype was recorded at least ten times. V and J are TRBV12-3 or TRBV12-4 and TRBJ1-5; D might be TRBD1 (6 bases). Trimming removed 4 bases from V and 0 bases from J, with 10 bases in between. The CDR3 is made up of 15 amino acids. The CDR3 here is CASSSGQISNQPQHF. The CDR3 coding sequence is TGTGCCAGCAGTTCGGGACAAATTAGCAATCAGCCCCAGCATTTT.